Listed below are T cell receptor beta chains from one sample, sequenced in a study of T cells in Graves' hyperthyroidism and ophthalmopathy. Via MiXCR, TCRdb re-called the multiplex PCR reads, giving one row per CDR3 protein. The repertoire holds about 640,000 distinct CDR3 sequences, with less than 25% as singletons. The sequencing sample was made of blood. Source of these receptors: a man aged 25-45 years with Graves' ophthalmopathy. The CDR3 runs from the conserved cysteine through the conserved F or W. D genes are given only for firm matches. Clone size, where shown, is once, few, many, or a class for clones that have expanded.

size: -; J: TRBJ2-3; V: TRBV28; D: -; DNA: TGTGCCAGCAGTTCCTTCAGCGGAAACACAGATACGCAGTATTTT; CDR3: CASSSFSGNTDTQYF
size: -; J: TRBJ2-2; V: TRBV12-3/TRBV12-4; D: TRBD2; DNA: TGTGCCAGCAGTTTGAGGAGCGGGAGGACTTCCGGGGAGCTGTTTTTT; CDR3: CASSLRSGRTSGELFF
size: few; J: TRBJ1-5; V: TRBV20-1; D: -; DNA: TGCAGTGCTACCCAGGCAGTCGGCAATCAGCCCCAGCATTTT; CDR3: CSATQAVGNQPQHF
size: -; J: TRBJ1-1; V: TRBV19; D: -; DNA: TGTGCCAGTAGTATAGCGGGAGACCTCTTGAACACTGAAGCTTTCTTT; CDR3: CASSIAGDLLNTEAFF
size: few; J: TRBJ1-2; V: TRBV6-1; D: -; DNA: TGTGCCAGCAGCCCGCGTGGATCAGCCCAAGGCTATGGCTACACCTTC; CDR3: CASSPRGSAQGYGYTF
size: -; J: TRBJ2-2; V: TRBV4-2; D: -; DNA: TGTGCCAGCAGCCTGTCGCAGGGGGGAGACACCGGGGAGCTGTTTTTT; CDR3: CASSLSQGGDTGELFF
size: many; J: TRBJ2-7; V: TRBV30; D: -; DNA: TGTGCCTGGAGTATTCAGCTCAGTGACGAGCAGTACTTC; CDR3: CAWSIQLSDEQYF
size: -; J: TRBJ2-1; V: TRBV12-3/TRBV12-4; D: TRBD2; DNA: TGTGCCAGCAGTTTTATGGGAGCGGGAGTTACTGAGCAGTTCTTC; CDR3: CASSFMGAGVTEQFF
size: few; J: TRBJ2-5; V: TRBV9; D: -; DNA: TGTGCCAGCAGCGTAGGAGACAGGGAGGCAGAGACCCAGTACTTC; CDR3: CASSVGDREAETQYF
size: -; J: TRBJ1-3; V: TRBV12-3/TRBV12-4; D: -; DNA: TGTGCCAGCCAGGACATTCAGAACACCATATATTTT; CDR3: CASQDIQNTIYF
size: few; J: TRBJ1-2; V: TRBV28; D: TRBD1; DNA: TGTGCCAGCAGCAGAAGGGACAGGCCTGCCTGGGGCTACACCTTC; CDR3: CASSRRDRPAWGYTF
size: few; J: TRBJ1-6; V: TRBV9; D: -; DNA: TGTGCCAGCAGCCCAGTTGGGGGTTCACCCCTCCACTTT; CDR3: CASSPVGGSPLHF
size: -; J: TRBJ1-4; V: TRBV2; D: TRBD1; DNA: TGTGCCAGCAACAACCAAGGACAGGGGACTGAAAAACTGTTTTTT; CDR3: CASNNQGQGTEKLFF
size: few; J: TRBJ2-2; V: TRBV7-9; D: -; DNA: TGTGCCAGCAGCTTTAGGGGTTCGCCCGGGGAGCTGTTTTTT; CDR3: CASSFRGSPGELFF
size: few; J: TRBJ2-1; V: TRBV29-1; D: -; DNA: TGCAGCGTTGAGGATACGGTATCCTACAATGAGCAGTTCTTC; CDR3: CSVEDTVSYNEQFF
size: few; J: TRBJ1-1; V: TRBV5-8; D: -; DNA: TGTGCCAGCAGCCCCATGATCGAACGCCTACTTAACACTGAAGCTTTCTTT; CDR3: CASSPMIERLLNTEAFF
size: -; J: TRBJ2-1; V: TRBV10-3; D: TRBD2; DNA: TGTGCCATCAGTGAGTCTACTAGCGGAGAAAATGAGCAGTTCTTC; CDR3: CAISESTSGENEQFF
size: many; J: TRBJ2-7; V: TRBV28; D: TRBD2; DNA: TGTGCCAGCAGTTACGGGACTAGCGGGATTCTCTACGAGCAGTACTTC; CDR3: CASSYGTSGILYEQYF
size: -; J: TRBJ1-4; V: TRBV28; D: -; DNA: TGTGCCAGCAGTCTAAGGGGCGAAAGGGTACCTAATGAAAAACTGTTTTTT; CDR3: CASSLRGERVPNEKLFF
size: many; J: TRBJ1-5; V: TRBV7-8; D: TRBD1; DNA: TGTGCCAGCAGCACCAGGACAGGCCAAGTTAAACAGCCCCAGCATTTT; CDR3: CASSTRTGQVKQPQHF
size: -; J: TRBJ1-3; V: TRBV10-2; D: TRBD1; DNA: TGCGCCAGCAGGGACGGACAGGGAAGTGGAAACACCATATATTTT; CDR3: CASRDGQGSGNTIYF
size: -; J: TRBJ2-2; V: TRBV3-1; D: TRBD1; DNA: TGTGCCAGCAGCCAGGGGACAGGGAGGGCCGGGGAGCTGTTTTTT; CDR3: CASSQGTGRAGELFF
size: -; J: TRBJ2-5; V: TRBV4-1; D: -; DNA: TGCGCCAGCAGCCAAGGGGGCGGGATGGGGGAGACCCAGTACTTC; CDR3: CASSQGGGMGETQYF
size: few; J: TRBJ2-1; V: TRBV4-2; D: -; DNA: TGTGCCAGCAGCCCCCAGGGGAGCGGGTACAATGAGCAGTTCTTC; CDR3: CASSPQGSGYNEQFF
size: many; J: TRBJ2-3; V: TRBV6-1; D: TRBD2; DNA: TGTGCCAGCAATCGGGCGGGAGACACAGATACGCAGTATTTT; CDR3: CASNRAGDTDTQYF
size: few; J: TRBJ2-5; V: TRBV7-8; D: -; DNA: TGTGCCAGCAGCTTAAGGGAGACTACGCCCCAAGAGACCCAGTACTTC; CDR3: CASSLRETTPQETQYF
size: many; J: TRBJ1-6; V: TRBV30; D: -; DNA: TGTGCCTGGATAGCTGGAACTCATAATTCACCCCTCCACTTT; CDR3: CAWIAGTHNSPLHF
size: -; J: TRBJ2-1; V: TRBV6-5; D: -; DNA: TGTGCCAGCAGTTACTCCGAGGGAATCGGGGAGCAGTTCTTC; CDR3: CASSYSEGIGEQFF
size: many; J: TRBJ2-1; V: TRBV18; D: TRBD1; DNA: TGTGCCAGCTCAGCAGACAGGGCGAATGAGCAGTTCTTC; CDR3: CASSADRANEQFF
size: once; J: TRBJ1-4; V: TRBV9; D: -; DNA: TGTGCCAGAAGGAATGAAAAACTGTTTTTT; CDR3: CARRNEKLFF
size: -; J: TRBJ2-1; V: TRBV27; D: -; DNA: TGTGCCAGCAGTGAATCTAGCGATAGCTCCTACAATGAGCAGTTCTTC; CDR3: CASSESSDSSYNEQFF
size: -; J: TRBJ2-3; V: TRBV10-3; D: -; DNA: TGTGCCATCAGGGCTACAGAGACTCACACAGATACGCAGTATTTT; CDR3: CAIRATETHTDTQYF
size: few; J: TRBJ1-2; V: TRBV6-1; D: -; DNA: TGTGCCAGCAGATCGGAACAGCCGTCCTATGGCTACACCTTC; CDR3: CASRSEQPSYGYTF
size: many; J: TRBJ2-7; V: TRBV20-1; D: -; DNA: TGCAGTGCTAGGGCAGGCACTACCCTCAACGAGCAGTACTTC; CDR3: CSARAGTTLNEQYF
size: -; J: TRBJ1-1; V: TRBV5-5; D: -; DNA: TGTGCCAGCAGCTTAAGGTACACAGGTCGGACTGAAGCTTTCTTT; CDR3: CASSLRYTGRTEAFF
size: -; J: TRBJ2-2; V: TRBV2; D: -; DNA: TGTGCCAGCAGAATAGGGGGTGCCGGGGAGCTGTTTTTT; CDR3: CASRIGGAGELFF
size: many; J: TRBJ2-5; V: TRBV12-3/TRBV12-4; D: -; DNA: TGTGCCAGCACCAAGACAGAACAAGAGACCCAGTACTTC; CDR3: CASTKTEQETQYF
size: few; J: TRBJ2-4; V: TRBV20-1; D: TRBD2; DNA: TGCAGTGCTAGAGTTGGGGGGGGTAACATTCAGTACTTC; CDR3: CSARVGGGNIQYF
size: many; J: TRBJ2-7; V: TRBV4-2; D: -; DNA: TGTGCCAGCAGCTCGACTACCGCCAGCTCCTACGAGCAGTACTTC; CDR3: CASSSTTASSYEQYF
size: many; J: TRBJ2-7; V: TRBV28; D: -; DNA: TGTGCCAGCTTAACCGTTGGAGAGCAGTACTTC; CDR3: CASLTVGEQYF
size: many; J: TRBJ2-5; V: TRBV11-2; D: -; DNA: TGTGCCAGCAGCTTAGGCCCTGGCCGGGAGACCCAGTACTTC; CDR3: CASSLGPGRETQYF
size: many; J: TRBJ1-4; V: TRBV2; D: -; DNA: TGTGCCAGCAGTGAAGCGGGGGGAAATGAAAAACTGTTTTTT; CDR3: CASSEAGGNEKLFF
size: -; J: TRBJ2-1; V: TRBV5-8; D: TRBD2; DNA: TGCGCCAGCAGCCAAGATTCAGGAGGCGGGAGGCTCAATGAGCAGTTCTTC; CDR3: CASSQDSGGGRLNEQFF
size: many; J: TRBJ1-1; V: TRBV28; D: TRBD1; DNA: TGTGCCAGCAGTCTAACTACAACAGGGGGCACTGAAGCTTTCTTT; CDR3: CASSLTTTGGTEAFF
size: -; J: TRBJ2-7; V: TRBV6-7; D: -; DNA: TGTGCCAGCAGTTACCAGGGACCTTCCTACGAGCAGTACTTC; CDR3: CASSYQGPSYEQYF
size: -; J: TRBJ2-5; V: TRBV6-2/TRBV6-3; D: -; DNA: TGTGCCAGCAGTTACTCGGGGGGGAGCAGGGGAGAGACCCAGTACTTC; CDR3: CASSYSGGSRGETQYF
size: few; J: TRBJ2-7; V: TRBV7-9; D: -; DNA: TGTGCCAGCAGCGGCGAGTTCGCCGAGCAGTACTTC; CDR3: CASSGEFAEQYF
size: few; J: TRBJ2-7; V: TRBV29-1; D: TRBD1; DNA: TGCAGCGTTGAAGTCGGACAGGTCTACGAGCAGTACTTC; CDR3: CSVEVGQVYEQYF
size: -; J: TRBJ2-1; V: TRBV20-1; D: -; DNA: TGCAGTGCTAGAGGAGGGGAGAGCTCCTACAATGAGCAGTTCTTC; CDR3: CSARGGESSYNEQFF
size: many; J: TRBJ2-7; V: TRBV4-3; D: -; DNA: TGCGCCAGCAGCCAAGAGATTCTGGGGGAGCAGTACTTC; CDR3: CASSQEILGEQYF
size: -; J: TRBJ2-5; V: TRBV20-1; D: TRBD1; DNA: TGCAGTGCTAGCCTGAGACAGGGAATGAGTTGGGGAGAGACCCAGTACTTC; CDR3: CSASLRQGMSWGETQYF
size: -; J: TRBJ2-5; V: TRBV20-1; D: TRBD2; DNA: TGCAGTGCTAGACCCTCACTAGCGGCGGAGGAGACCCAGTACTTC; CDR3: CSARPSLAAEETQYF
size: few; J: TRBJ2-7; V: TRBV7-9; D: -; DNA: TGTGCCAGCAGCTTTGTCGGCCTGAGTTACGAGCAGTACTTC; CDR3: CASSFVGLSYEQYF
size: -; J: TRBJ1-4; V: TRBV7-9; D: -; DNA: TGTGCCAGCAGCCCGGGGCGTGAAAAACTGTTTTTT; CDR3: CASSPGREKLFF
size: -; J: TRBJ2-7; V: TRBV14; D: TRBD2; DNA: TGTGCCAGCAGCCAAGTAGCGGGAGGGGGCTACGAGCAGTACTTC; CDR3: CASSQVAGGGYEQYF
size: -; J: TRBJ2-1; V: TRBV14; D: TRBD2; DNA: TGTGCCAGCAGCCAAGATCTGATGGGTAGCGGGAGGTCGTTCTTC; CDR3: CASSQDLMGSGRSFF
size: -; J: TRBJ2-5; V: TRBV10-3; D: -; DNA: TGTGCCATCAGTGACAACCCCACCTGGGAGACCCAGTACTTC; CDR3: CAISDNPTWETQYF
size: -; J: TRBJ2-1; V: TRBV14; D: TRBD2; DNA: TGTGCCAGCAGCCCTCGGACTAGCGGGGCAAGATGGAGCTCCTACAATGAGCAGTTCTTC; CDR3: CASSPRTSGARWSSYNEQFF
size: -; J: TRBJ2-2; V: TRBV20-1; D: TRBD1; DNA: TGCAGTGCGACCACAGGGGGCCGAAACACCGGGGAGCTGTTTTTT; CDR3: CSATTGGRNTGELFF